These T cell receptor beta chains were read from a single sample in a study of radiotherapy plus CTLA-4 blockade in lung cancer. The table came from immunoSEQ multiplex PCR; TCRdb's copy has only in-frame clones and leaves some out. The sample yields around 100,000 clones, roughly four fifths seen once. Specimen: peripheral blood, collected from a patient treated with radiotherapy plus ipilimumab. The source is a human donor with non-small cell lung cancer that progressed on radiotherapy plus ipilimumab. Some clones in this sample may be carry-over from other donors' samples. CDR3s include the opening cysteine and the closing phenylalanine or tryptophan. The order of the fields is V gene, clone size, D gene, J gene, CDR3 DNA, CDR3 protein. D genes are given only for firm matches. Clone size is given for some rows only: seen once, a few or many times, or a class if the clone is expanded.

v_call: TRBV27
clone_size: once
d_call: TRBD1
j_call: TRBJ1-2
cdr3_nt: TGTGCCAGCAGTTTTCAGGGGGCCGCTAACTATGGCTACACCTTC
cdr3_aa: CASSFQGAANYGYTF

v_call: TRBV9
clone_size: .
d_call: .
j_call: TRBJ2-7
cdr3_nt: TGTGCCAGCAGCGTAGATCGGGATTACGAGCAGTACTTC
cdr3_aa: CASSVDRDYEQYF

v_call: TRBV18
clone_size: .
d_call: .
j_call: TRBJ1-5
cdr3_nt: TGTGCCAGCTCCCCACTCTCGGGCAATCAGCCCCAGCATTTT
cdr3_aa: CASSPLSGNQPQHF

v_call: TRBV19
clone_size: .
d_call: .
j_call: TRBJ1-2
cdr3_nt: TGTGCCAGTAGTATAGTACCCGGGATCTATGGCTACACCTTC
cdr3_aa: CASSIVPGIYGYTF

v_call: TRBV9
clone_size: .
d_call: .
j_call: TRBJ2-3
cdr3_nt: TGTGCCAGCAGCGTAGGGGAAAGGGATACGCAGTATTTT
cdr3_aa: CASSVGERDTQYF

v_call: TRBV7-2
clone_size: .
d_call: .
j_call: TRBJ1-1
cdr3_nt: TGTGCCAGCAGCTTAGATTGGACTGAAGCTTTCTTT
cdr3_aa: CASSLDWTEAFF

v_call: TRBV7-8
clone_size: once
d_call: .
j_call: TRBJ1-2
cdr3_nt: TGTGCCAGCAGCTTAGCGAGCTCTCCTAACTATGGCTACACCTTC
cdr3_aa: CASSLASSPNYGYTF

v_call: TRBV5-4
clone_size: .
d_call: TRBD1
j_call: TRBJ1-1
cdr3_nt: TGTGCCAGCAGCTCACCTTGGACAGGGCGAGGCGCTTTCTTT
cdr3_aa: CASSSPWTGRGAFF

v_call: TRBV19
clone_size: .
d_call: TRBD1
j_call: TRBJ1-2
cdr3_nt: TGTGCCAGTAGTATAGATCCTGGACAGGGGGCGCAAATCTATGGCTACACCTTC
cdr3_aa: CASSIDPGQGAQIYGYTF

v_call: TRBV9
clone_size: .
d_call: .
j_call: TRBJ2-5
cdr3_nt: TGTGCCAGCAGCGTAGAGAAGGAAGAGACCCAGTACTTC
cdr3_aa: CASSVEKEETQYF

v_call: TRBV27
clone_size: .
d_call: TRBD2
j_call: TRBJ2-5
cdr3_nt: TGTGCCAGCGGAATTTTAGCGGGGGACGAGACCCAGTACTTC
cdr3_aa: CASGILAGDETQYF

v_call: TRBV7-3
clone_size: once
d_call: .
j_call: TRBJ1-1
cdr3_nt: TGTGCCAGCAGCTTAACTCTGGACACTGAAGCTTTCTTT
cdr3_aa: CASSLTLDTEAFF